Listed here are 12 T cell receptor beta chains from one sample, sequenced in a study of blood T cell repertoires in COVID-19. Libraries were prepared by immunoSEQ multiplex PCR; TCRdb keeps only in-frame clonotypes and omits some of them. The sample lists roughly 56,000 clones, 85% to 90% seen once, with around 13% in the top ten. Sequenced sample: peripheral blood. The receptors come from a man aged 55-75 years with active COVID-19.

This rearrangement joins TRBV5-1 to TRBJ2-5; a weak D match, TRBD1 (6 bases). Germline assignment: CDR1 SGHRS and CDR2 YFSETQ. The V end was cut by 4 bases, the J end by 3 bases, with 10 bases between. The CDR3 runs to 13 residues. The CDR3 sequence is CASSPAGEETQYF. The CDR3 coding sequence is TGCGCCAGCAGCCCAGCAGGGGAAGAGACCCAGTACTTC.

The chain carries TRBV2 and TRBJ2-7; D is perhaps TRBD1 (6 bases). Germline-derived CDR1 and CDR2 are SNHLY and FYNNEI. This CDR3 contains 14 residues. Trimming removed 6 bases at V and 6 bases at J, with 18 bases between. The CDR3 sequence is CASRRGGARGEQYF. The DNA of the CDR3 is TGTGCCAGCAGGAGAGGGGGAGCCCGGGGCGAGCAGTACTTC.

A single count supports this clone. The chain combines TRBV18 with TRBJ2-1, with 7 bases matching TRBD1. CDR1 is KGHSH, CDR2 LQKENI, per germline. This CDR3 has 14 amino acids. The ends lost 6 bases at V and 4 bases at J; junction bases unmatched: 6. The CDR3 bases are TGTGCCAGCTCCGGGACAGACACTTACAATGAGCAGTTCTTC. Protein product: CASSGTDTYNEQFF.

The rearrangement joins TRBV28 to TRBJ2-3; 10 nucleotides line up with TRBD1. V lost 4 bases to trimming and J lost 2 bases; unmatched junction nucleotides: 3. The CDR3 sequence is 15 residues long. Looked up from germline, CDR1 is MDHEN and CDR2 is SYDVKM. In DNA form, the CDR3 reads TGTGCCAGCAGTTCCGGACAGGGGGTCACAGATACGCAGTATTTT. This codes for CASSSGQGVTDTQYF.

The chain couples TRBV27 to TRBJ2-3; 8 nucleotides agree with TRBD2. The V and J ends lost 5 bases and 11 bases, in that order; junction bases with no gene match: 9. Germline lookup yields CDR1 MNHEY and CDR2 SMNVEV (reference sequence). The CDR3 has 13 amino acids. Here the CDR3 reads CASSAWGLGVQYF. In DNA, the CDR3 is TGTGCCAGCAGTGCTTGGGGACTAGGGGTGCAGTATTTT.

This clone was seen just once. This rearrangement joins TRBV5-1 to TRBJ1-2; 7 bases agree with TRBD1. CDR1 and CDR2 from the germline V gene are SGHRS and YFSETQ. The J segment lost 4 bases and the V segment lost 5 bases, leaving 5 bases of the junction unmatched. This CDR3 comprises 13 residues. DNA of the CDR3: TGCGCCAGCAGTTCCACAGGGGTCTATGGCTACACCTTC. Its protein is CASSSTGVYGYTF.

The CDR3 region is CASSPARSGVDNEQFF. DNA for the CDR3: TGTGCCAGCAGCCCAGCGAGGAGCGGAGTTGACAATGAGCAGTTCTTC. The V and J genes are TRBV13 and TRBJ2-1; D might be TRBD2 (5 bases). CDR1 and CDR2 from the germline V gene are PRHDT and FYEKMQ (reference sequence). This CDR3 has 16 residues. V gave up 5 bases and J gave up 5 bases, with 19 bases separating them.

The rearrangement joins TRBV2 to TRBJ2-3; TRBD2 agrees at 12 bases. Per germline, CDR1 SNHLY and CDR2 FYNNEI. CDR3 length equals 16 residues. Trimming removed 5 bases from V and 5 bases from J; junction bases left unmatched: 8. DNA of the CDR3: TGTGCCAGCAGTCCCCTAGCGGGGGGGCGGAGAGATACGCAGTATTTT. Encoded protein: CASSPLAGGRRDTQYF. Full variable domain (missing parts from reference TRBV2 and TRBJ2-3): EPEVTQTPSHQVTQMGQEVILRCVPISNHLYFYWYRQILGQKVEFLVSFYNNEISEKSEIFDDQFSVERPDGSNFTLKIRSTKLEDSAMYFCASSPLAGGRRDTQYFGPGTRLTVL.

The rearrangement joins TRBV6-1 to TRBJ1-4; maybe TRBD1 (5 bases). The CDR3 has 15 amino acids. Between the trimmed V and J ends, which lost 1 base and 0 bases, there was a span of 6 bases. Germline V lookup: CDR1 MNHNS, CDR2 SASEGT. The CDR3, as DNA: TGTGCCAGCAGTGAAGGGGGCACAACTAATGAAAAACTGTTTTTT. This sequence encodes CASSEGGTTNEKLFF.

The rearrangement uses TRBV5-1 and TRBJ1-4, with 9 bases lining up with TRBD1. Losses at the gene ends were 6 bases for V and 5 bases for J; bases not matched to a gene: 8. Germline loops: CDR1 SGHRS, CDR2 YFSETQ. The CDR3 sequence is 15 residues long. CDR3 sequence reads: CASTRQGDWNEKLFF. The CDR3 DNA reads TGCGCCAGCACCCGACAGGGGGACTGGAATGAAAAACTGTTTTTT. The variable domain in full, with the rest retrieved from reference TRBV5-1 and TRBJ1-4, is KAGVTQTPRYLIKTRGQQVTLSCSPISGHRSVSWYQQTPGQGLQFLFEYFSETQRNKGNFPGRFSGRQFSNSRSEMNVSTLELGDSALYLCASTRQGDWNEKLFFGSGTQLSVL.

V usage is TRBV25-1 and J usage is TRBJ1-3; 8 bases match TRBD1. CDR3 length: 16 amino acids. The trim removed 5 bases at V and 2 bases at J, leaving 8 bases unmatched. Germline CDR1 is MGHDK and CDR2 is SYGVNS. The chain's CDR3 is CASSFSDRGPGNTIYF. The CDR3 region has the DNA TGTGCCAGCAGTTTTTCCGACAGGGGACCTGGAAACACCATATATTTT.

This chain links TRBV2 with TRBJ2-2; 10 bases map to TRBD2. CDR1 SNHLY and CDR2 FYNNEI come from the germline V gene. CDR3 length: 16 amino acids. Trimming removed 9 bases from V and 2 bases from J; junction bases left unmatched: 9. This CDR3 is CARESSGGLNTGELFF. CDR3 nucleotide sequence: TGTGCCAGAGAGAGTAGCGGGGGGCTAAACACCGGGGAGCTGTTTTTT.